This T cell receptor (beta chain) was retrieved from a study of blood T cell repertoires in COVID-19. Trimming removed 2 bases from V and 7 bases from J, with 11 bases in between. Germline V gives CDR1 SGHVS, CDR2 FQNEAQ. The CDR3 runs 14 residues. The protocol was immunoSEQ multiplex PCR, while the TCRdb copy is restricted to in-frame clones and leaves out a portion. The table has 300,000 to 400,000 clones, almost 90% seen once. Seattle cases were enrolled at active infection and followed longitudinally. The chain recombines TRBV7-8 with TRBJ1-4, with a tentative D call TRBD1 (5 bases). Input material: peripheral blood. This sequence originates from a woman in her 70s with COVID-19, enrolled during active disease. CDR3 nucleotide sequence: TGTGCCAGCAGCTTATCAGGGTCGGCTGAAAAACTGTTTTTT. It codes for CASSLSGSAEKLFF.